A single sample gave rise to the 27 T cell receptor beta chains below, sequenced in a study of blood T cell repertoires in COVID-19. Clones were sequenced by immunoSEQ multiplex PCR, and TCRdb holds only the in-frame ones, with some missing. The table includes around 460,000 clones, 70% to 90% detected once. The sequenced sample consisted of peripheral blood. The receptors here all came from a man aged 18 to 30 with COVID-19, enrolled during active disease.

The gene calls are TRBV5-4 and TRBJ1-2; the D gene is possibly TRBD1 (6 bases). Germline assignment: CDR1 SGHNT and CDR2 YYREEE (reference sequence). V was shortened by 4 bases and J by 0 bases, with 13 bases between the two germline ends. The CDR3 has 15 residues. CDR3 sequence: CASSLGGRANYGYTF. The CDR3 coding sequence is TGTGCCAGCAGCCTCGGGGGGCGAGCTAACTATGGCTACACCTTC.

The chain uses TRBV5-1 and TRBJ1-2; D call uncertain. Per the germline V gene, CDR1 is SGHRS and CDR2 is YFSETQ. Trimming left V 6 bases short and J 10 bases short, with 28 bases between. The CDR3 has 16 amino acids. The CDR3 DNA reads TGCGCCAGCACGTCTAACAGACCGGGCCCCGGAGGGCTCTACACCTTC. This codes for CASTSNRPGPGGLYTF.

The chain combines TRBV12-3 or TRBV12-4 with TRBJ1-1; D might be TRBD1 (6 bases). Trimming shortened V by 6 bases and J by 5 bases, and 13 bases separated the two germline ends. CDR3 size: 13 residues. CDR3 DNA: TGTGCCAGCAGCTCAGGGGTGAGGACTGAAGCTTTCTTT. Translating it yields CASSSGVRTEAFF.

This chain uses TRBV6-4 with TRBJ2-5, with D possibly TRBD2 on 5 matching bases. This CDR3 is 13 amino acids long. The germline V and J ends were trimmed by 3 bases and 1 base, with 6 bases remaining between them. Germline CDR1 MRHNA, CDR2 SNTAGT. The CDR3 here is CASSESGQETQYF. CDR3 nucleotides: TGTGCCAGCAGTGAGAGCGGCCAAGAGACCCAGTACTTC.

The rearrangement uses TRBV21-1 and TRBJ2-7; the table's D call, TRBD2, was not checked against the DNA. TRBV21-1 is a pseudogene locus. CDR3 size: 19 residues. The CDR3 bases are TGTGCCAGCAGCAAATTAGCACTAGCGGGAGGGCCCTGGATATACGAGCAGTACTTC. Amino acid sequence: CASSKLALAGGPWIYEQYF.

The gene calls are TRBV4-1 and TRBJ2-3; D is uncertain. This CDR3 is built from 13 residues. CDR1 is MGHRA and CDR2 is YSYEKL in the germline V gene. The V and J ends lost 4 bases and 10 bases respectively, with 15 bases between them. CDR3 coding DNA: TGCGCCAGCAGCCCCCCGAGTGGAGAGCCGCAGTATTTT. This encodes CASSPPSGEPQYF.

V usage is TRBV15 and J usage is TRBJ2-4; TRBD2 matches at 12 bases. Per germline, CDR1 LNHNV and CDR2 YYDKDF (reference sequence). The trim removed 5 bases at V and 4 bases at J, leaving 9 bases unmatched. The length of the CDR3 is 17 residues. Here the CDR3 reads CATSARLAGDGKNIQYF. For the CDR3, the DNA is TGTGCCACCAGCGCAAGACTAGCGGGAGACGGGAAAAACATTCAGTACTTC. The variable domain in full, completed from reference TRBV15 and TRBJ2-4, reads DAMVIQNPRYQVTQFGKPVTLSCSQTLNHNVMYWYQQKSSQAPKLLFHYYDKDFNNEADTPDNFQSRRPNTSFCFLDIRSPGLGDTAMYLCATSARLAGDGKNIQYFGAGTRLSVL.

V usage is TRBV19 and J usage is TRBJ2-1, with TRBD2 identical over 7 bases. J gave up 3 bases and V 1 base, and 3 bases lay outside the gene matches. Germline values: CDR1 LNHDA, CDR2 SQIVND (reference sequence). The CDR3 runs to 15 residues. This chain's CDR3 is CASSIGGGIYNEQFF. Here the CDR3 DNA reads TGTGCCAGTAGTATAGGGGGAGGGATCTACAATGAGCAGTTCTTC. The whole variable domain, remainder taken from reference TRBV19 and TRBJ2-1, is DGGITQSPKYLFRKEGQNVTLSCEQNLNHDAMYWYRQDPGQGLRLIYYSQIVNDFQKGDIAEGYSVSREKKESFPLTVTSAQKNPTAFYLCASSIGGGIYNEQFFGPGTRLTVL.

This chain joins TRBV3-1 (or the pseudogene TRBV3-2) and TRBJ2-7, with a weak D call TRBD2 (5 bases). Between the trimmed V and J ends, which lost 0 bases and 3 bases, there was a span of 12 bases. Germline V gene data show CDR1 as LGHDT and CDR2 as YNNKEL (reference sequence). The CDR3 is 15 residues long. The CDR3 reads CASSQDKGLHYEQYF. In nucleotides, the CDR3 is TGTGCCAGCAGCCAAGATAAAGGACTGCACTACGAGCAGTACTTC.

The genes are TRBV2 and TRBJ1-2, with D unresolved. The germline V gene encodes CDR1 SNHLY and CDR2 FYNNEI. This CDR3 region has 13 residues. Trimming cost V 0 bases and J 2 bases, with 4 bases left between them. CDR3 nucleotide sequence: TGTGCCAGCAGTGAAGCCAGAAACTATGGCTACACCTTC. Its protein product is CASSEARNYGYTF. Full variable domain (missing parts from reference TRBV2 and TRBJ1-2): EPEVTQTPSHQVTQMGQEVILRCVPISNHLYFYWYRQILGQKVEFLVSFYNNEISEKSEIFDDQFSVERPDGSNFTLKIRSTKLEDSAMYFCASSEARNYGYTFGSGTRLTVV.

The chain has TRBV3-1 (or the pseudogene TRBV3-2) and TRBJ2-5, with D hard to call. CDR1 LGHDT and CDR2 YNNKEL come from the germline V gene (reference sequence). This CDR3 contains 14 residues. The ends were cut back, 2 bases at V and 0 bases at J, with 7 bases in the middle. The CDR3 loop reads CASSQSSYQETQYF. Written as DNA, the CDR3 is TGTGCCAGCAGCCAATCTTCGTACCAAGAGACCCAGTACTTC.

The rearrangement uses TRBV7-9 and TRBJ2-1; D may be TRBD2 (5 bases). Trimming removed 5 bases at V and 2 bases at J, with 13 bases between. There are 15 residues in the CDR3. CDR1 and CDR2 (germline): SEHNR, FQNEAQ (reference sequence). CDR3 bases: TGTGCCAGCAGCCCACTAGGTTCCCCCTACAATGAGCAGTTCTTC. Protein: CASSPLGSPYNEQFF.

The V gene is TRBV6-5, the J gene TRBJ1-1; D is undetermined. The germline V and J ends were trimmed by 6 bases and 1 base, with 15 bases remaining between them. This CDR3 is 15 amino acids long. The V gene's germline CDR1 is MNHEY and CDR2 SVGAGI. Written as DNA, the CDR3 is TGTGCCAGCAGCAAAGAAGGGAGAAAGAACACTGAAGCTTTCTTT. Translation: CASSKEGRKNTEAFF.

J is TRBJ2-7 and V is TRBV5-1, with 7 bases identical to TRBD1. This CDR3 comprises 13 residues. CDR1 and CDR2 from the germline V gene are SGHRS and YFSETQ. With 4 bases clipped from V and 6 bases from J, the junction kept 7 bases outside the gene matches. The CDR3 DNA is TGCGCCAGCAGCCCCCGACAGGGCGGCGAGCAGTACTTC. Translating it yields CASSPRQGGEQYF.

Note on this clone: Other DNA sequences in the sample encode the same CDR3. The CDR3 sequence is CASSTDRGGNQPQHF. CDR3 nucleotide sequence: TGTGCCAGCAGTACGGACAGGGGGGGGAATCAGCCCCAGCATTTT. This chain uses TRBV6-5 with TRBJ1-5; 10 bases are a match to TRBD1. Germline CDR1 reads MNHEY; CDR2 reads SVGAGI. V lost 5 bases and J lost 4; bases outside the gene matches: 5. The length of the CDR3 is 15 residues.

The rearrangement uses TRBV3-1 (or the pseudogene TRBV3-2) and TRBJ2-5; 7 bases fit TRBD1. This CDR3 comprises 14 residues. CDR1 is LGHDT, CDR2 YNNKEL, per germline (reference sequence). Trimming cost V 3 bases and J 1 base; bases outside gene matches: 2. CDR3 in DNA: TGTGCCAGCAGCCAGGGACAGCGCCAAGAGACCCAGTACTTC. It yields the protein CASSQGQRQETQYF.

J is TRBJ1-6 and V is TRBV7-6; 8 bases fit TRBD1. Germline V gene data show CDR1 as SGHVS and CDR2 as FNYEAQ. This CDR3 contains 16 residues. Unmatched junction bases numbered 11, after V lost 6 bases and J lost 7 bases. The CDR3 is CASSSDSTGGNSPLHF. The CDR3 bases are TGTGCCAGCAGTTCCGACAGCACAGGGGGAAATTCACCCCTCCACTTT.

The sample holds one count of this clone. The J gene is TRBJ1-5, the V gene TRBV19, with 9 bases matching TRBD1. This CDR3 contains 16 residues. The ends lost 3 bases at V and 4 bases at J; junction bases unmatched: 7. Germline lookup yields CDR1 LNHDA and CDR2 SQIVND (reference sequence). The CDR3 DNA sequence: TGTGCCAGTAGTATTGGAACAGGGGGCATGAATCAGCCCCAGCATTTT. It yields the protein CASSIGTGGMNQPQHF.

V is TRBV5-1 and J is TRBJ2-1; 7 nucleotides align to TRBD2. Germline values: CDR1 SGHRS, CDR2 YFSETQ. The CDR3 runs to 16 residues. The V segment lost 4 bases and the J segment 5 bases; nucleotides outside the gene matches: 12. The CDR3 nucleotides are TGCGCCAGCAGCCCGAGATCCGGGGAGGGGCACAATGAGCAGTTCTTC. It yields the protein CASSPRSGEGHNEQFF.

The count of this clone is one. The chain employs TRBV7-2 and TRBJ1-2; D remains unclear. The CDR3 spans 15 residues. Germline V gene lookup returns CDR1 SGHTA and CDR2 FQGNSA. The V and J ends lost 1 base and 2 bases respectively, with 11 bases between them. In nucleotides, the CDR3 is TGTGCCAGCAGCTTAGGGTATGCGGAGAACTATGGCTACACCTTC. Encoded protein: CASSLGYAENYGYTF.

The rearrangement links TRBV2 to TRBJ1-1; possible D gene TRBD1, 5 bases. Germline V gives CDR1 SNHLY, CDR2 FYNNEI. The CDR3 extends over 13 amino acids. V lost 2 bases to trimming and J lost 7 bases, with 11 bases between them. CDR3 DNA sequence: TGTGCCAGCAGTGAACTAGGGGAGGGTGAAGCTTTCTTT. Protein product: CASSELGEGEAFF.

This chain uses TRBV6-5 with TRBJ2-1; 7 bases agree with TRBD2. The V gene end was trimmed by 8 bases and the J gene end by 5 bases; junction bases not matched to a gene: 12. The CDR3 contains 15 residues. Germline CDR1 MNHEY, CDR2 SVGAGI. The CDR3 is CASWDYSETNNEQFF. The CDR3 DNA reads TGTGCCAGCTGGGACTACAGCGAAACGAACAATGAGCAGTTCTTC.

A single count supports this clone. The V call is TRBV4-1, the J call TRBJ1-4; D possibly corresponds to TRBD1 (5 bases). Trimming stripped 2 bases from V and 7 bases from J, with 14 bases between. Germline V CDR1 and CDR2: MGHRA, YSYEKL. The CDR3 is made up of 15 amino acids. This CDR3 is CASSQMGQSTEKLFF. In nucleotides, the CDR3 is TGCGCCAGCAGCCAAATGGGGCAGTCCACTGAAAAACTGTTTTTT.

The V call is TRBV2, the J call TRBJ2-1; perhaps TRBD2 as D (6 bases). V lost 4 bases and J 4 bases, leaving 14 bases between the germline ends. CDR1 and CDR2 from the germline V gene are SNHLY and FYNNEI. The CDR3 length is 15 residues. CDR3 nucleotides: TGTGCCAGCAGTGTAGGGACTCCGCAGTACAATGAGCAGTTCTTC. Translation gives CASSVGTPQYNEQFF.

J is TRBJ1-1 and V is TRBV30; maybe TRBD1 (5 bases). Germline CDR1 is GTSNPN and CDR2 is SVGIG (reference sequence). This CDR3 is 14 amino acids long. Trimming removed 0 bases from V and 3 bases from J, with 11 bases in between. The CDR3 DNA reads as TGTGCCTGGAGTGTACGGGGGAGGGACACTGAAGCTTTCTTT. Its protein product is CAWSVRGRDTEAFF.

The gene calls are TRBV5-8 and TRBJ2-1; TRBD2 aligns across 12 bases. Unmatched junction bases numbered 2, after V lost 4 bases and J lost 6 bases. This CDR3 is 14 amino acids long. The germline V gene encodes CDR1 SGHTS and CDR2 YDEGEE. CDR3 amino acids: CASSQGLAGNEQFF. The CDR3 nucleotides are TGTGCCAGCAGCCAGGGACTAGCGGGCAATGAGCAGTTCTTC.

The chain links TRBV11-2 to TRBJ2-2; tentatively, D is TRBD2 (6 bases). Trimming cost V 3 bases and J 1 base, with 12 bases left between them. There are 16 residues in the CDR3. Germline V gives CDR1 SGHAT, CDR2 FQNNGV. The CDR3 loop is CASSFIYGGNTGELFF. The CDR3 DNA follows: TGTGCCAGCAGCTTCATCTACGGGGGGAACACCGGGGAGCTGTTTTTT.